One and the same sample provided the 8 T cell receptor beta chains below, sequenced in a study of shared clonotypes between healthy human individuals. The repertoire was sequenced with immunoSEQ multiplex PCR; TCRdb's copy has only in-frame clones and lacks some. The table includes 2 million to 2.5 million clones, about 92% detected once. Source material: naive CD4+ T cells from PBMCs. Sample subset: CD45RA+ positively selected. These receptors were taken from a man between 18 and 29 years old in good health. Some clones in this sample may be carry-over from other donors' samples.

This chain uses TRBV5-1 with TRBJ1-4; TRBD1 agrees at 11 bases. CDR1 SGHRS and CDR2 YFSETQ come from the germline V gene. Losses at the gene ends were 4 bases for V and 4 bases for J; bases not matched to a gene: 6. This CDR3 has 16 residues. This CDR3 reads CASSAGQGGNNEKLFF. The CDR3, as DNA: TGCGCCAGCAGCGCGGGACAGGGGGGGAATAATGAAAAACTGTTTTTT. Variable domain in full (rest from reference TRBV5-1 and TRBJ1-4): KAGVTQTPRYLIKTRGQQVTLSCSPISGHRSVSWYQQTPGQGLQFLFEYFSETQRNKGNFPGRFSGRQFSNSRSEMNVSTLELGDSALYLCASSAGQGGNNEKLFFGSGTQLSVL.

This clone appeared a single time. V usage is TRBV5-1 and J usage is TRBJ2-3; 7 bases map to TRBD2. There are 15 residues in the CDR3. CDR1 is SGHRS, CDR2 YFSETQ, per germline. V shed 3 bases and J 4 bases; nucleotides not matched to a gene: 8. The CDR3 protein is CASSSGLPGPDTQYF. The DNA of the CDR3 is TGCGCCAGCAGCTCGGGACTACCCGGGCCAGATACGCAGTATTTT. Combining the CDR3 with reference TRBV5-1 and TRBJ2-3 gives the whole variable domain KAGVTQTPRYLIKTRGQQVTLSCSPISGHRSVSWYQQTPGQGLQFLFEYFSETQRNKGNFPGRFSGRQFSNSRSEMNVSTLELGDSALYLCASSSGLPGPDTQYFGPGTRLTVL.

The rearrangement links TRBV9 to TRBJ2-7; TRBD1 aligns across 7 bases. V was clipped by 4 bases and J by 3 bases; unmatched bases: 13. The CDR3 runs 16 residues. Germline lookup yields CDR1 SGDLS and CDR2 YYNGEE. The CDR3 nucleotides read TGTGCCAGCAGCAGATCTTCGGGACAGCTGATCTACGAGCAGTACTTC. Its protein product is CASSRSSGQLIYEQYF.

The rearrangement joins TRBV19 to TRBJ1-2; 7 nucleotides agree with TRBD1. Trimming took 4 bases from V and 2 from J; bases not matched to a gene: 7. There are 15 residues in the CDR3. Germline assignment: CDR1 LNHDA and CDR2 SQIVND (reference sequence). In DNA form, the CDR3 reads TGTGCCAGTAGTACACCCGCGACAGGGAACTATGGCTACACCTTC. It yields the protein CASSTPATGNYGYTF.

Details on this clone: Different DNA sequences within this sample yield the same CDR3. The V call is TRBV7-9, the J call TRBJ2-7, with D unclear. Deletions cut 0 bases from V and 3 bases from J, with 6 bases between. Germline assignment: CDR1 SEHNR and CDR2 FQNEAQ (reference sequence). The CDR3 extends over 13 amino acids. CDR3 in DNA: TGTGCCAGCAGCTTAGCGCTCGGCTACGAGCAGTACTTC. It codes for CASSLALGYEQYF.

This clone has only a few counts. V is TRBV29-1 and J is TRBJ1-1, with D uncertain. CDR3 size: 12 residues. Deletions cut 6 bases from V and 4 bases from J, with 12 bases between. Per germline, CDR1 SQVTM and CDR2 ANQGSEA. The CDR3 loop is CSVRAVGTEAFF. DNA of the CDR3: TGCAGCGTCCGGGCAGTTGGCACTGAAGCTTTCTTT.

This clone was recorded only once. The V call is TRBV2, the J call TRBJ2-4, with 14 bases identical to TRBD2. The germline CDR1 and CDR2 sequences are SNHLY and FYNNEI. The CDR3 totals 16 residues. Germline trimming cut 4 bases from V and 8 bases from J; bases unmatched to any gene: 7. The CDR3: CASSATSGRAADIQYF. Written as DNA, the CDR3 is TGTGCCAGCAGTGCGACTAGCGGGAGGGCCGCGGACATTCAGTACTTC.

V and J are TRBV9 and TRBJ2-2; possibly TRBD1 for D (5 bases). Trimming removed 3 bases at V and 4 bases at J, with 16 bases between. This CDR3 is 16 amino acids long. The germline V gene has CDR1 SGDLS and CDR2 YYNGEE. CDR3 nucleotide sequence: TGTGCCAGCAGCGCCTTATGGGGCGCCGCCACCGGGGAGCTGTTTTTT. This codes for CASSALWGAATGELFF.